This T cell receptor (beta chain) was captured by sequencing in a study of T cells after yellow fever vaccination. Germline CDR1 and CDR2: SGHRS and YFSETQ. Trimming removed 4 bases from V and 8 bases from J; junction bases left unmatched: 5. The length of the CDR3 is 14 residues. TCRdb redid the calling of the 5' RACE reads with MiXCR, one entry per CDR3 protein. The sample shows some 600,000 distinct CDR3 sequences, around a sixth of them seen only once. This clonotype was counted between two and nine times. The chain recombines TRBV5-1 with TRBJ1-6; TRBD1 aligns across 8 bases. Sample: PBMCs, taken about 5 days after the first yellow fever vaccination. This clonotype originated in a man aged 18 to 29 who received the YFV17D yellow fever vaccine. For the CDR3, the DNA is TGCGCCAGCAGCCAGGACAGGGAGGATTCACCCCTCCACTTT. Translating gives CASSQDREDSPLHF.